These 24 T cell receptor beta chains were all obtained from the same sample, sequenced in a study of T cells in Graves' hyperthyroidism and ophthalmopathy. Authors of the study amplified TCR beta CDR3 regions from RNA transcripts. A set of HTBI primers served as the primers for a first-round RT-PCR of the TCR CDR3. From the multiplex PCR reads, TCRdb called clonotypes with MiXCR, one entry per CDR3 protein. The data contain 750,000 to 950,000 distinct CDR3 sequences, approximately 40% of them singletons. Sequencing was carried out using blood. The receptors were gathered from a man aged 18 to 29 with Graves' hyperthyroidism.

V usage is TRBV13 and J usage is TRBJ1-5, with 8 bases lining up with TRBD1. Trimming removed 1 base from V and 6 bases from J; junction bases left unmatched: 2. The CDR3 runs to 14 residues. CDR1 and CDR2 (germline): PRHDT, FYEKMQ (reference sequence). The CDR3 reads CASSLAGGAQPQHF. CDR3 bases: TGTGCCAGCAGCTTAGCAGGGGGCGCTCAGCCCCAGCATTTT.

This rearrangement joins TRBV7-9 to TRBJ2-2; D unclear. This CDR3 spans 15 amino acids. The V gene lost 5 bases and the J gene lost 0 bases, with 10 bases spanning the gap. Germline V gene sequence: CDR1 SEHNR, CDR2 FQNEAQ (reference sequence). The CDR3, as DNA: TGTGCCAGCAGCCAAGTGAACTCGAACACCGGGGAGCTGTTTTTT. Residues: CASSQVNSNTGELFF. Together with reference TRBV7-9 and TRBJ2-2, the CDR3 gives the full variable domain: DTGVSQNPRHKITKRGQNVTFRCDPISEHNRLYWYRQTLGQGPEFLTYFQNEAQLEKSRLLSDRFSAERPKGSFSTLEIQRTEQGDSAMYLCASSQVNSNTGELFFGEGSRLTVL.

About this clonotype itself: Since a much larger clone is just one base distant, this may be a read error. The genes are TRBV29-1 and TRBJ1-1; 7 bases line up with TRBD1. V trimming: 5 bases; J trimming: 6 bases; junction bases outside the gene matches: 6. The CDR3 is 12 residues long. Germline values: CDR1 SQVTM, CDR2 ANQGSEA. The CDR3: CSVYRGGSEAFF. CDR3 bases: TGCAGCGTTTACAGGGGCGGCTCTGAAGCTTTCTTT.

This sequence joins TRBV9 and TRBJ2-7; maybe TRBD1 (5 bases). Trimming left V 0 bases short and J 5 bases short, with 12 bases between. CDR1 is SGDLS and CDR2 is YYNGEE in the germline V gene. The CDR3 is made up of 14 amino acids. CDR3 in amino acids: CASSVEGIWDEQYF. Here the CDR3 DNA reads TGTGCCAGCAGCGTAGAGGGGATATGGGACGAGCAGTACTTC.

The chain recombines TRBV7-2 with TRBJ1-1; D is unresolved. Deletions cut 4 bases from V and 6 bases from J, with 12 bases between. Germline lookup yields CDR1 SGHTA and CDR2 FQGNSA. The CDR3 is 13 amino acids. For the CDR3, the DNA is TGTGCCAGCAGCTCGTACTTGGACGCTGAAGCTTTCTTT. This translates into CASSSYLDAEAFF.

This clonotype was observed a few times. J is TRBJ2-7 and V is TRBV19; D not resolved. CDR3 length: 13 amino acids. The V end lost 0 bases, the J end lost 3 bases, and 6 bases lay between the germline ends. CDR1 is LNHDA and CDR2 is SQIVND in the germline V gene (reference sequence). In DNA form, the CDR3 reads TGTGCCAGTAGTATAGACACCGACTACGAGCAGTACTTC. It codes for CASSIDTDYEQYF.

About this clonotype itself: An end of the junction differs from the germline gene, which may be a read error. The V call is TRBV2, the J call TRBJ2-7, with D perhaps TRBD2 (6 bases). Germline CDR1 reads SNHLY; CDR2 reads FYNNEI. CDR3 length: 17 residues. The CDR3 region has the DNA TGCGCCAGCAGCGCCGCCGGGGCCGGGACTTTTTCCTACGAGCAGTACTTC. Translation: CASSAAGAGTFSYEQYF.

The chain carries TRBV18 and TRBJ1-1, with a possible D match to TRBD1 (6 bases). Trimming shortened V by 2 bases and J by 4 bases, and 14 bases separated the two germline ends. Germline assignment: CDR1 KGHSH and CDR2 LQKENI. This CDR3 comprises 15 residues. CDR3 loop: CASSPNQGRGTEAFF. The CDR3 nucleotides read TGTGCCAGCTCACCAAATCAGGGGCGGGGCACTGAAGCTTTCTTT.

CDR3 loop: CASSPGLALTGELFF. In DNA, the CDR3 is TGTGCCAGCAGCCCGGGACTAGCCCTCACCGGGGAGCTGTTTTTT. The chain links TRBV9 to TRBJ2-2; 9 bases match TRBD2. CDR3 size: 15 residues. CDR1 is SGDLS, CDR2 YYNGEE, per germline. V trimming: 4 bases; J trimming: 4 bases; junction bases outside the gene matches: 5.

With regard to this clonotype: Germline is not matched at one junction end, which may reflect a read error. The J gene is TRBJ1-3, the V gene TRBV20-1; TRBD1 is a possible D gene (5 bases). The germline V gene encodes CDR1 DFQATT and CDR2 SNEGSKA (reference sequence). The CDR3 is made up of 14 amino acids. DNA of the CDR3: TGCAGTGCTATCTCCCCAAACCAGGGAAGCACCATATATTTT. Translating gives CSAISPNQGSTIYF.

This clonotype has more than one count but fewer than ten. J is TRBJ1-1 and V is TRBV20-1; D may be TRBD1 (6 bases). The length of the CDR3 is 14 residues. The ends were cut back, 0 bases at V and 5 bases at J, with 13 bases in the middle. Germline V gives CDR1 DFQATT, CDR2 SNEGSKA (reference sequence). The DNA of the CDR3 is TGCAGTGCTAGAGATCCCAGGGGAGGGACTGAAGCTTTCTTT. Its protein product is CSARDPRGGTEAFF.

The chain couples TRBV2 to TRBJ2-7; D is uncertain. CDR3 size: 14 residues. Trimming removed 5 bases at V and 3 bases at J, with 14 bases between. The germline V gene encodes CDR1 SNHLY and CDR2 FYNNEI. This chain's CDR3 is CASSFTQTLYEQYF. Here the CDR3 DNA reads TGTGCCAGCAGTTTTACTCAGACCCTCTACGAGCAGTACTTC. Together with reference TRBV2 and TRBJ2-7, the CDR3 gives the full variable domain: EPEVTQTPSHQVTQMGQEVILRCVPISNHLYFYWYRQILGQKVEFLVSFYNNEISEKSEIFDDQFSVERPDGSNFTLKIRSTKLEDSAMYFCASSFTQTLYEQYFGPGTRLTVT.

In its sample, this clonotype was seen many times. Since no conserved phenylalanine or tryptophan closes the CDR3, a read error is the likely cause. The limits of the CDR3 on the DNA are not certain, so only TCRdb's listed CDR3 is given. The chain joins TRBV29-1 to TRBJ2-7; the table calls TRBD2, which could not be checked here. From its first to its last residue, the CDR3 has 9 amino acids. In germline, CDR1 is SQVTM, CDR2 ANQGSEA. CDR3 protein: CSVETSGRR.

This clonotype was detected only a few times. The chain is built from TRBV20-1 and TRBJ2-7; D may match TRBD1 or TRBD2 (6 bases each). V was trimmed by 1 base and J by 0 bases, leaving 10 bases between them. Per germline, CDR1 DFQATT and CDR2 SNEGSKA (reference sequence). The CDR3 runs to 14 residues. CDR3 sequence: CSARGGRGSYEQYF. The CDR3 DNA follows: TGCAGTGCTAGAGGGGGGCGGGGCTCCTACGAGCAGTACTTC.

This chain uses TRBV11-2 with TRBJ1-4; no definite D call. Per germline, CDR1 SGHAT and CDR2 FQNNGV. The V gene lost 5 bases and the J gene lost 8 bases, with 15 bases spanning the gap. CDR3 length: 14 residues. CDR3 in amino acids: CASSPRAVGEKLFF. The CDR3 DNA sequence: TGTGCCAGCAGCCCCCGGGCCGTGGGGGAAAAACTGTTTTTT.

The CDR3 is CASSSEGRGQPQHF. In DNA, the CDR3 is TGTGCCAGCAGCTCCGAGGGGAGAGGTCAGCCCCAGCATTTT. V is TRBV7-9 and J is TRBJ1-5, with D tentatively TRBD1 (5 bases). Trimming took off 4 bases at V and 6 bases at J, with 13 bases between the two ends. The CDR3 is 14 amino acids. Germline V CDR1 and CDR2: SEHNR, FQNEAQ (reference sequence). The full variable domain, with the rest looked up from reference TRBV7-9 and TRBJ1-5, is DTGVSQNPRHKITKRGQNVTFRCDPISEHNRLYWYRQTLGQGPEFLTYFQNEAQLEKSRLLSDRFSAERPKGSFSTLEIQRTEQGDSAMYLCASSSEGRGQPQHFGDGTRLSIL.

The CDR3 reads CASGLPGVVDEQYF. The CDR3 DNA follows: TGTGCCAGCGGACTACCGGGAGTTGTAGACGAGCAGTACTTC. The V and J genes are TRBV7-2 and TRBJ2-5; possible D gene TRBD2, 6 bases. The DNA matches TRBJ2-7 better at its end, which makes the J call doubtful. The CDR3 runs to 14 residues. Germline lookup yields CDR1 SGHTA and CDR2 FQGNSA.

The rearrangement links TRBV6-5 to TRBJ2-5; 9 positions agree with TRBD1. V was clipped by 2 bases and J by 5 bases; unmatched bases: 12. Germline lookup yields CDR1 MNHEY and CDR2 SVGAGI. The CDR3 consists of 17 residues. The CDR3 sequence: CASSYRTGVLSIETQYF. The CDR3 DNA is TGTGCCAGCAGTTACAGGACAGGGGTTTTATCCATTGAGACCCAGTACTTC.

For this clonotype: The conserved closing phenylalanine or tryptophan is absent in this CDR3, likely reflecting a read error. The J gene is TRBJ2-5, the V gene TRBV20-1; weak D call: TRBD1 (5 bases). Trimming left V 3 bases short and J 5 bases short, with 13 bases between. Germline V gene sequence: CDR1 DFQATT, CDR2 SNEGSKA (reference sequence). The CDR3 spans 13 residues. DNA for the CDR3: TGCAGTGCTAGTACCCAGGGTCAGGAGACCCAGTACCTC. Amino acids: CSASTQGQETQYL.

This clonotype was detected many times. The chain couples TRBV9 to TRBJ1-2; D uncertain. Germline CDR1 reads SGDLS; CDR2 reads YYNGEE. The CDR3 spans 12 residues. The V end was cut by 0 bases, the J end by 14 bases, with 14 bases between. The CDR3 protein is CASSVVEGPRTF. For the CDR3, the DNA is TGTGCCAGCAGCGTAGTGGAGGGCCCAAGGACCTTC.

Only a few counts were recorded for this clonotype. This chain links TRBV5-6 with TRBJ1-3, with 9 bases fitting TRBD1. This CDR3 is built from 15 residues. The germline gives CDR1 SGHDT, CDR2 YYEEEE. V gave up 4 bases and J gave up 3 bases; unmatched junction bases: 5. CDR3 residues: CASSPQGASGNTIYF. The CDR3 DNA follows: TGTGCCAGCAGCCCACAGGGGGCGAGTGGAAACACCATATATTTT.

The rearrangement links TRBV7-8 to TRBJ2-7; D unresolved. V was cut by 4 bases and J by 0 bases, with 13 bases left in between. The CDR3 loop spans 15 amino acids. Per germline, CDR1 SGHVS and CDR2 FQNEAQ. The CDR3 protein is CASSSEPLRSYEQYF. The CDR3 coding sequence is TGTGCCAGCAGCTCCGAGCCTTTACGCTCCTACGAGCAGTACTTC.

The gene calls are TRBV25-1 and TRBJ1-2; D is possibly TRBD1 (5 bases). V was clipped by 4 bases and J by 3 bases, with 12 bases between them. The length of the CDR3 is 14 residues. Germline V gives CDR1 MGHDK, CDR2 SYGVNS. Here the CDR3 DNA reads TGTGCCAGCAGTGGGGACCTTGGGGACTATGGCTACACCTTC. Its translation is CASSGDLGDYGYTF.

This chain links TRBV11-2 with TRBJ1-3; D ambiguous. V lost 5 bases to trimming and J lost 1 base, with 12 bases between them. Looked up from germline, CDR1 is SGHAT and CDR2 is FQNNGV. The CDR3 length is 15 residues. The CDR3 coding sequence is TGTGCCAGCAGCCAACGCGGGTTGTCTGGAAACACCATATATTTT. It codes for CASSQRGLSGNTIYF.